One sample yielded the 10 T cell receptor beta chains listed below, sequenced in a study of blood T cell repertoires in COVID-19. Clones were sequenced by immunoSEQ multiplex PCR, and TCRdb holds only the in-frame ones, with some missing. Here the sample spans about 180,000 clones, roughly three quarters being singletons. The sequenced sample consisted of peripheral blood. Receptors originate from a woman older than 75 with COVID-19, enrolled during active disease.

The chain employs TRBV12-3 or TRBV12-4 and TRBJ1-2, with unresolved D. Trimming removed 4 bases at V and 4 bases at J, with 10 bases between. The CDR3 runs 13 residues. In nucleotides, the CDR3 is TGTGCCAGCAGTTCCTTATCGGGCTATGGCTACACCTTC. Translating gives CASSSLSGYGYTF.

V usage is TRBV7-2 and J usage is TRBJ2-1, with TRBD1 matching over 7 bases. The CDR3 consists of 13 residues. V gave up 2 bases and J gave up 6 bases; unmatched junction bases: 1. The germline V gene encodes CDR1 SGHTA and CDR2 FQGNSA. The CDR3 sequence is CASSLWDSNEQFF. CDR3 DNA sequence: TGTGCCAGCAGCTTATGGGACAGCAATGAGCAGTTCTTC.

For the CDR3, the DNA is TGTGCCAGCAGCTCTTGGCTAGCGGGAGGTTACAATGAGCAGTTCTTC. Amino acid sequence: CASSSWLAGGYNEQFF. The chain combines TRBV28 with TRBJ2-1, with 11 bases fitting TRBD2. CDR1 and CDR2 (germline): MDHEN, SYDVKM. There are 16 residues in the CDR3. V lost 6 bases and J lost 4; bases outside the gene matches: 8.

This rearrangement joins TRBV28 to TRBJ2-7, with D tentatively TRBD2 (7 bases). The CDR3 loop spans 15 amino acids. V lost 6 bases to trimming and J lost 2 bases, with 17 bases between them. Germline CDR1 is MDHEN and CDR2 is SYDVKM. The CDR3 is CASSLRGPLPYEQYF. DNA for the CDR3: TGTGCCAGCAGCTTGCGGGGGCCCTTACCCTACGAGCAGTACTTC.

The chain combines TRBV5-1 with TRBJ2-6, with a weak D call TRBD2 (6 bases). This CDR3 contains 16 residues. Germline CDR1 reads SGHRS; CDR2 reads YFSETQ. Between the trimmed V and J ends, which lost 0 bases and 1 base, there was a span of 8 bases. The CDR3 spells CASSLDGRSGANVLTF. The CDR3 DNA reads TGCGCCAGCAGCTTGGACGGGAGATCTGGGGCCAACGTCCTGACTTTC.

The chain links TRBV4-2 to TRBJ2-1, with 13 bases that match TRBD2. The CDR3 has 17 amino acids. Unmatched junction bases numbered 6, after V lost 3 bases and J lost 4 bases. Looked up from germline, CDR1 is LGHNA and CDR2 is YNFKEQ. In DNA, the CDR3 is TGTGCCAGCAGCCAGGGGCTGACTAGCGGGGGGTACAATGAGCAGTTCTTC. Protein sequence: CASSQGLTSGGYNEQFF.

The chain uses TRBV19 and TRBJ1-5; a weak D match, TRBD1 (5 bases). This CDR3 is built from 14 residues. Trimming shortened V by 7 bases and J by 1 base, and 11 bases separated the two germline ends. Looked up from germline, CDR1 is LNHDA and CDR2 is SQIVND (reference sequence). CDR3 sequence (DNA): TGTGCCAGTACGCCCAGGGTGAGCAATCAGCCCCAGCATTTT. Encoded protein: CASTPRVSNQPQHF.

V gene TRBV5-4 combines with J gene TRBJ2-2; 7 nucleotides match TRBD2. Looked up from germline, CDR1 is SGHNT and CDR2 is YYREEE (reference sequence). This CDR3 is 16 amino acids long. Trimming at V came to 4 bases and at J to 3 bases, leaving 9 bases not matched to a gene. CDR3 sequence reads: CASSDGLGKDTGELFF. CDR3 sequence (DNA): TGTGCCAGCAGCGACGGACTAGGGAAGGACACCGGGGAGCTGTTTTTT.

This clone appeared a single time. CDR3 nucleotides: TGTGCCAGCTCGTCCAGGGAGAACACTGAAGCTTTCTTT. It codes for CASSSRENTEAFF. The chain joins TRBV5-4 to TRBJ1-1; tentative D call: TRBD1 (5 bases). Per the germline V gene, CDR1 is SGHNT and CDR2 is YYREEE (reference sequence). The V gene lost 7 bases and the J gene lost 1 base, with 11 bases spanning the gap. The CDR3 is 13 residues long.

The chain carries TRBV29-1 and TRBJ2-2; D unresolved. V gave up 3 bases and J gave up 0 bases, with 8 bases separating them. Looked up from germline, CDR1 is SQVTM and CDR2 is ANQGSEA. There are 14 residues in the CDR3. The CDR3 loop reads CSVDGRSNTGELFF. DNA of the CDR3: TGCAGCGTTGATGGCCGATCGAACACCGGGGAGCTGTTTTTT.